This entry describes one TCR beta chain. Antigen unknown. The entry originates in a study of T cell repertoires in cytomegalovirus infection. Study context: It can be stated that public TCR beta signatures indicated CMV infection as well as a matching HLA type.

TCRdb re-called the reads with MiXCR, one entry per CDR3 protein. The repertoire includes hundreds of thousands of distinct CDR3 sequences, about 30% of them detected once, and 15% to 20% sits in the top ten. Trimming took 6 bases from V and 3 from J; bases not matched to a gene: 6. Germline lookup yields CDR1 LNHDA and CDR2 SQIVND (reference sequence). The CDR3 is made up of 15 amino acids. This sequence joins TRBV19 and TRBJ1-5; 9 nucleotides match TRBD1. The TCR originated in a human donor in good health (CMV status not recorded). Some clones in this sample may be carry-over from other donors' samples. The sequencing here drew on cultured PBMCs, taken from culture after CMV antigen stimulation. The CDR3 DNA follows: TGTGCCAGTAGCTGGGACAGGGACACCAATCAGCCCCAGCATTTT. It codes for CASSWDRDTNQPQHF.